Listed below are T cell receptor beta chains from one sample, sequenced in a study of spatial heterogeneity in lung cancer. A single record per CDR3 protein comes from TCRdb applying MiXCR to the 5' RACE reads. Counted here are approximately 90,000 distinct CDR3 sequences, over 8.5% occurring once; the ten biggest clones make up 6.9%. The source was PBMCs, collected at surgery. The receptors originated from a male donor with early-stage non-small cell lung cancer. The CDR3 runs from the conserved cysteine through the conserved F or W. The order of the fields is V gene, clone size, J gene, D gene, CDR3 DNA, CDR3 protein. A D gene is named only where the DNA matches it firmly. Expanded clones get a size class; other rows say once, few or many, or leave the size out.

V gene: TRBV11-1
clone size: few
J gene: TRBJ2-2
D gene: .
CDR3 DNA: TGTGCCAGCAGCCGCGGACAGAGTGAGCGTGAGCTGTTTTTT
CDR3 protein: CASSRGQSERELFF

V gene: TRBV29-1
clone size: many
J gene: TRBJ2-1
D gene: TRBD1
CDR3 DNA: TGCAGCGCTAGACAGGGCTATGAGCAGTTCTTC
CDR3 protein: CSARQGYEQFF

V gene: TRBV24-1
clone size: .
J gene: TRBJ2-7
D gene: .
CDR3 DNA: TGTGCCACCTTGCATAATTCCTACGAGCAGTACTTC
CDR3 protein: CATLHNSYEQYF

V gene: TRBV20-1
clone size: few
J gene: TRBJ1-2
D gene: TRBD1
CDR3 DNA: TGCAGTGCTAGAGATCCTGACAGGGTGGCCCGCTACACCTTC
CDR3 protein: CSARDPDRVARYTF

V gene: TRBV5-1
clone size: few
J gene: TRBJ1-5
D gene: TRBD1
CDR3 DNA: TGCGCCAGCAGCTTGCAGGGGGACCCCAATCAGCCCCAGCATTTT
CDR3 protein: CASSLQGDPNQPQHF

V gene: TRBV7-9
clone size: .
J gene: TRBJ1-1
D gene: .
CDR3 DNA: TGTGCCAGCAGCTTACCGGGTCTCCAGAGCGCTTTCTTT
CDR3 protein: CASSLPGLQSAFF

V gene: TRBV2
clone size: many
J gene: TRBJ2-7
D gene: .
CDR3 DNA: TGTGCCAGCAAAGGGGAGGTGGGAAATCACCGGTACGAGCAGTACTTC
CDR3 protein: CASKGEVGNHRYEQYF

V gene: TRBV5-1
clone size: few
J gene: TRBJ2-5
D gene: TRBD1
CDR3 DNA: TGCGCCAGCAGCCCGGGACAGTCTCAAGAGACCCAGTACTTC
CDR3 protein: CASSPGQSQETQYF

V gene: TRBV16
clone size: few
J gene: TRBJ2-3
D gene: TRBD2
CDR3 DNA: TGTGCCAGCAGCCAATCTAGACGCGGGAGTATACCAGATACGCAGTATTTT
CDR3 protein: CASSQSRRGSIPDTQYF

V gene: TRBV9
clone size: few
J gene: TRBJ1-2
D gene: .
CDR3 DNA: TGTGCCAGCAGCCGTAGACACCGGGACTATGGCTACACCTTC
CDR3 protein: CASSRRHRDYGYTF

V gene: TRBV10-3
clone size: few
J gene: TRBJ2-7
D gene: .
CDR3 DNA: TGTGCCATCAGTGAGTCGCTGGCAGGCTCCTACGAGCAGTACTTC
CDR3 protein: CAISESLAGSYEQYF

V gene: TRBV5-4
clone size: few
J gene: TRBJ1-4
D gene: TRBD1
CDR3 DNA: TGTGCCAGCAGCCCCGGACAGGTGGGGGAAAAACTGTTTTTT
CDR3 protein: CASSPGQVGEKLFF

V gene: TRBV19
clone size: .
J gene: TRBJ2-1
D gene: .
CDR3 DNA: TGTGCCAGTACCCCGGGTCGTGAGCAGTTCTTC
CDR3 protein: CASTPGREQFF

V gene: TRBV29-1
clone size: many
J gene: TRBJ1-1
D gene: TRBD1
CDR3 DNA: TGCAGCGTTGAAGGGACAGGACCCTCCAAAGCTTTCTTT
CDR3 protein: CSVEGTGPSKAFF

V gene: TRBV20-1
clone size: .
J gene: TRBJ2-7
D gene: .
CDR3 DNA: TGCAGTGCTATCAGCAACGAGCAGTACTTC
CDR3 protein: CSAISNEQYF

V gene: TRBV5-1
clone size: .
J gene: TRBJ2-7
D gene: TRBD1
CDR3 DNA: TGCGCCAGCAGCGGGGACAGCTCATACGAGCAGTACTTC
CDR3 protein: CASSGDSSYEQYF

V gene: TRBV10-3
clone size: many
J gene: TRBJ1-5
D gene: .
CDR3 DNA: TGTGCCATCAAGGGGACCGGGTATAATCAGCCCCAGCATTTT
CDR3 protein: CAIKGTGYNQPQHF

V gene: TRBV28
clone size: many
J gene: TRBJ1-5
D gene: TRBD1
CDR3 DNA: TGTGCCAGCAGGCGACGGGACAGCCACCAGCCCCAGCATTTT
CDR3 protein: CASRRRDSHQPQHF

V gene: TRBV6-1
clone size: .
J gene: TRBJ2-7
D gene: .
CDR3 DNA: TGTGCCAGCAGTGAACTGGGCTTGAGCTCCTACGAGCAGTACTTC
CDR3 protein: CASSELGLSSYEQYF

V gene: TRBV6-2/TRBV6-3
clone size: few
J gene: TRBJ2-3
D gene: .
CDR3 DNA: TGTGCCAGCAGTCCCTTGGTAGCCGGGACAGATACGCAGTATTTT
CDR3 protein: CASSPLVAGTDTQYF

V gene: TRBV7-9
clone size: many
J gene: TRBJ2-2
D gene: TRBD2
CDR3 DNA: TGTGCCAGCAGCTATGGACTAGCGGGAAACGGGGAGCTGTTTTTT
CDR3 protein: CASSYGLAGNGELFF

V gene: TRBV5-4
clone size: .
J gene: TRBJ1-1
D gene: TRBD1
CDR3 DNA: TGTGCCAGCAGCTCCCAAAACGTCAGGGGGCCTGAAGCTTTCTTT
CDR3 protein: CASSSQNVRGPEAFF

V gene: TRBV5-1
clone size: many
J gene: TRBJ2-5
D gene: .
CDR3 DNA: TGCGCCAGCAGCTTGCCAGCGATGCAAGAGACCCAGTACTTC
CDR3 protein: CASSLPAMQETQYF

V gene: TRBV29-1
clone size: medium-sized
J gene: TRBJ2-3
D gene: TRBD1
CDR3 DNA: TGCAGCGGCGCGATGGGACAGGGGGCAGATACGCAGTATTTT
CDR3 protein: CSGAMGQGADTQYF

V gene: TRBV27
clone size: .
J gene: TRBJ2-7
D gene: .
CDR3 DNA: TGTGCCAGCAGTTTGCAGTACTTC
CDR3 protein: CASSLQYF

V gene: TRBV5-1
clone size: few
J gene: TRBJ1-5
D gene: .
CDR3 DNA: TGCGCCAGCAGCTTGATTCCACAGAAGCCCCAGCATTTT
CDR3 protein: CASSLIPQKPQHF

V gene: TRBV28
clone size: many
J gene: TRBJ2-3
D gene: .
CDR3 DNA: TGTGCCAGCAGCCTCTTGACAGGTGGCACAGATACGCAGTATTTT
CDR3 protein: CASSLLTGGTDTQYF